This is a list of T cell receptor beta chains from one sample in a study of identifying expanded T cells in peripheral blood. Generated by immunoSEQ multiplex PCR, the TCRdb table keeps only in-frame clones and is missing some. The sample lists approximately 100,000 clones, about 89% occurring once. The sample consisted of blood. Receptors were obtained from a person between 18 and 75 years old in good health. Both conserved end residues are part of each CDR3. D genes are given only for firm matches. Part of the rows lack a size; the others show once, few, many or a class for expanded clones.

v_gene: TRBV23-1; len: 14; j_gene: TRBJ2-6; abundance: -; d_gene: -; CDR3nt: TGCGCCAGACCCAGGTTAGGAGGGGCCAACGTCCTGACTTTC; CDR3aa: CARPRLGGANVLTF
v_gene: TRBV7-2; len: 13; j_gene: TRBJ2-5; abundance: -; d_gene: -; CDR3nt: TGTGCCAGCAGCTTCAATAAGGGGGAGACCCAGTACTTC; CDR3aa: CASSFNKGETQYF
v_gene: TRBV15; len: 14; j_gene: TRBJ1-5; abundance: -; d_gene: -; CDR3nt: TGTGCCACCAGTGGCACAGGGTATAATCAGCCCCAGCATTTT; CDR3aa: CATSGTGYNQPQHF
v_gene: TRBV27; len: 14; j_gene: TRBJ2-7; abundance: once; d_gene: -; CDR3nt: TGTGCCAGCAGTTTAGAGCCTCTCTTGTCGGAACAGTACTTC; CDR3aa: CASSLEPLLSEQYF
v_gene: TRBV29-1; len: 13; j_gene: TRBJ2-3; abundance: once; d_gene: -; CDR3nt: TGCAGCGTTGTGGGGCTACACACAGATACGCAGTATTTT; CDR3aa: CSVVGLHTDTQYF
v_gene: TRBV6-5; len: 14; j_gene: TRBJ1-1; abundance: -; d_gene: -; CDR3nt: TGTGCCAGCTCGAACAGGGCGGGGAACACTGAAGCTTTCTTT; CDR3aa: CASSNRAGNTEAFF
v_gene: TRBV2; len: 13; j_gene: TRBJ2-2; abundance: few; d_gene: TRBD1; CDR3nt: TGTGCCAGCGGGACAGTCAATTATGGGGAGCTGTTTTTT; CDR3aa: CASGTVNYGELFF
v_gene: TRBV5-4; len: 15; j_gene: TRBJ1-1; abundance: -; d_gene: -; CDR3nt: TGTGCCAGCAGCTCGACCGCCGATATGAACACTGAAGCTTTCTTT; CDR3aa: CASSSTADMNTEAFF
v_gene: TRBV5-6; len: 12; j_gene: TRBJ1-5; abundance: -; d_gene: -; CDR3nt: TGTGCCAGCAGCCCGGCTGGTGGGCCCCAGCATTTT; CDR3aa: CASSPAGGPQHF
v_gene: TRBV5-1; len: 14; j_gene: TRBJ2-2; abundance: -; d_gene: -; CDR3nt: TGCGCCAGCACGGAGGGGTTATACACCGGGGAGCTGTTTTTT; CDR3aa: CASTEGLYTGELFF
v_gene: TRBV6-6; len: 14; j_gene: TRBJ2-7; abundance: once; d_gene: -; CDR3nt: TGTGCCAGCAGTTACTCAGCAGGGGTCTACGAGCAGTACTTC; CDR3aa: CASSYSAGVYEQYF
v_gene: TRBV7-2; len: 15; j_gene: TRBJ2-7; abundance: -; d_gene: TRBD2; CDR3nt: TGTGCCAGCAGCTTGACTAGCGGGGACTCCTACGAGCAGTACTTC; CDR3aa: CASSLTSGDSYEQYF
v_gene: TRBV11-2; len: 17; j_gene: TRBJ2-3; abundance: -; d_gene: TRBD2; CDR3nt: TGTGCCAGCAGCTTACTTTTAGCGGGGCTGCTCACAGATACGCAGTATTTT; CDR3aa: CASSLLLAGLLTDTQYF
v_gene: TRBV2; len: 13; j_gene: TRBJ2-5; abundance: -; d_gene: -; CDR3nt: TGTGCCAGCAAGGGGAGAGGGCGAGAGACCCAGTACTTC; CDR3aa: CASKGRGRETQYF
v_gene: TRBV9; len: 14; j_gene: TRBJ2-5; abundance: -; d_gene: TRBD2; CDR3nt: TGTGCCAGCAGCGGAGCGGGGGGCATTGAGACCCAGTACTTC; CDR3aa: CASSGAGGIETQYF
v_gene: TRBV5-5; len: 15; j_gene: TRBJ2-5; abundance: once; d_gene: -; CDR3nt: TGTGCCAGCAGCTTGCGCTGGCTTTTACAAGAGACCCAGTACTTC; CDR3aa: CASSLRWLLQETQYF
v_gene: TRBV10-2; len: 14; j_gene: TRBJ1-2; abundance: -; d_gene: TRBD1; CDR3nt: TGCGCCAGCAGACAACAGGGGGGCGACTATGGCTACACCTTC; CDR3aa: CASRQQGGDYGYTF
v_gene: TRBV7-2; len: 17; j_gene: TRBJ1-2; abundance: -; d_gene: -; CDR3nt: TGTGCCAGCAGCGGGTACAGGGATAGTGAGCCGAACTATGGCTACACCTTC; CDR3aa: CASSGYRDSEPNYGYTF
v_gene: TRBV28; len: 15; j_gene: TRBJ1-2; abundance: -; d_gene: -; CDR3nt: TGTGCCAGCACCCCCCCCGGGGCGGCGAGCTATGGCTACACCTTC; CDR3aa: CASTPPGAASYGYTF
v_gene: TRBV7-9; len: 17; j_gene: TRBJ2-1; abundance: -; d_gene: TRBD1; CDR3nt: TGTGCCAGCAGCTCTAGCTCCGGGGGACAGGTGAGGGATGAGCAGTTCTTC; CDR3aa: CASSSSSGGQVRDEQFF
v_gene: TRBV12-5; len: 13; j_gene: TRBJ1-5; abundance: -; d_gene: -; CDR3nt: TGTGCTAGTGGTCGCCTCCTCGATCGGTCCCAGCATTTT; CDR3aa: CASGRLLDRSQHF
v_gene: TRBV30; len: 15; j_gene: TRBJ2-5; abundance: few; d_gene: TRBD1; CDR3nt: TGTGCCTGGAGGAAGGGGACAGGGGGGAGGGAGACCCAGTACTTC; CDR3aa: CAWRKGTGGRETQYF
v_gene: TRBV25-1; len: 16; j_gene: TRBJ1-1; abundance: once; d_gene: TRBD1; CDR3nt: TGTGCCAGCAGTGAGGGGAGGGGGCCTGGGGTCACTGAAGCTTTCTTT; CDR3aa: CASSEGRGPGVTEAFF
v_gene: TRBV4-3; len: 17; j_gene: TRBJ2-7; abundance: once; d_gene: TRBD1; CDR3nt: TGCGCCAGCAGCCCGACAAGCCGCGGGACAGGGTCCCACGAGCAGTACTTC; CDR3aa: CASSPTSRGTGSHEQYF
v_gene: TRBV19; len: 15; j_gene: TRBJ2-1; abundance: -; d_gene: -; CDR3nt: TGTGCCAGTAGTATAGGAGGGTCGAAATACAATGAGCAGTTCTTC; CDR3aa: CASSIGGSKYNEQFF
v_gene: TRBV27; len: 15; j_gene: TRBJ2-3; abundance: -; d_gene: -; CDR3nt: TGTGCCAGCACGAGGGGAGATTTCTCCACAGATACGCAGTATTTT; CDR3aa: CASTRGDFSTDTQYF
v_gene: TRBV7-2; len: 15; j_gene: TRBJ2-7; abundance: -; d_gene: -; CDR3nt: TGTGCCAGCAGCTTAGCTGGCGGATCCTCCTACGAGCAGTACTTC; CDR3aa: CASSLAGGSSYEQYF
v_gene: TRBV7-9; len: 12; j_gene: TRBJ1-3; abundance: few; d_gene: -; CDR3nt: TGTGCCAGCAGCCGCGGTTCGGACACCATATATTTT; CDR3aa: CASSRGSDTIYF
v_gene: TRBV2; len: 10; j_gene: TRBJ2-5; abundance: -; d_gene: -; CDR3nt: TGTGCCAGCCACCCAGGTTCGCAGTACTTC; CDR3aa: CASHPGSQYF
v_gene: TRBV19; len: 19; j_gene: TRBJ2-2; abundance: -; d_gene: TRBD2; CDR3nt: TGTGCCAGTAGTATCGGACTAGCGGGGGGGCGCCCGAGCACCGGGGAGCTGTTTTTT; CDR3aa: CASSIGLAGGRPSTGELFF
v_gene: TRBV14; len: 14; j_gene: TRBJ1-2; abundance: -; d_gene: TRBD1; CDR3nt: TGTGCCAGCAGCCAAGCCGGGACAGGGTATGGCTACACCTTC; CDR3aa: CASSQAGTGYGYTF
v_gene: TRBV6-1; len: 14; j_gene: TRBJ1-3; abundance: -; d_gene: TRBD1; CDR3nt: TGTGCCAGCAGTGAAGCAGGGGGCGGAAACACCATATATTTT; CDR3aa: CASSEAGGGNTIYF